This T cell receptor (beta chain) was recovered during a study of vaccination effects on CD4 cells after COVID-19. In the study overall: A median of 72 days separated the second dose and sampling.

As for this clone: As yet, its antigen is unknown.

Repertoires were generated with immunoSEQ multiplex PCR, while TCRdb's copy carries only in-frame clones and drops some. This sample has about 48,000 clones, with around 74% found just once. Study-level points and caveats: The study got few convalescent patients and did not collect any early post-infection timepoints. Late post-vaccination, clones induced by infection and those induced by vaccine underwent marked clonal contraction.

CD4+ T cells specific for antigen were expanded with viral peptide pools by the ViraFEST assay before sequencing. Investigators separated out CD4+ T cells once around 10 days of culture had passed. It was two doses of either the BNT162b2 or mRNA-1273 vaccine that participants received. IL-2 medium was substituted for half the medium on days 3 and 7. Germline V CDR1 and CDR2: SNHLY, FYNNEI. V dropped 6 bases and J dropped 6 bases, with 12 bases sitting between them. This CDR3 has 13 amino acids. The chain combines TRBV2 with TRBJ1-5; the D gene is possibly TRBD1 (5 bases). Here the sequenced sample was CD4+ T cells from PBMCs cultured with HCoV-OC43 spike peptides, taken after COVID-19 vaccination. Subset denoted: HCoV-OC43 spike overlapping peptide pool stimulation. The sequence derives from a human donor who received a COVID-19 vaccine. In DNA form, the CDR3 reads TGTGCCAGCAGGACAGAAGTACGTCAGCCCCAGCATTTT. It specifies CASRTEVRQPQHF.